The 29 T cell receptor beta chains below come from one sample, sequenced in a study of blood T cells in healthy people across ages. Combining a sample-barcoded 5' primer with a J-beta primer mix, a second PCR ran for 7 to 11 cycles. One entry per CDR3 protein results from TCRdb running MiXCR on the 5' RACE reads. This table holds roughly 1,000,000 distinct CDR3 sequences, almost 25% found once. A further study also used this sample, focusing on T cells of mothers and their children.

The sequenced sample consisted of blood. The source of these receptors is a girl aged 2-10 years in good health.

The chain links TRBV11-2 to TRBJ2-5, with D possibly matching TRBD2 (5 bases). TRBJ2-7 explains the end of the DNA better; the J call may be wrong. The length of the CDR3 is 14 residues. The germline CDR1 and CDR2 sequences are SGHAT and FQNNGV. The CDR3 DNA sequence: TGTGCCAGCAGCACACGAGGACTTTCCTACGAGCAGTACTTC. This codes for CASSTRGLSYEQYF.

The table lists this clonotype with a few counts. The chain has TRBV11-2 and TRBJ2-3; 11 bases align to TRBD2. From germline, CDR1 is SGHAT and CDR2 FQNNGV. The CDR3 loop spans 15 amino acids. Unmatched junction bases numbered 5, after V lost 5 bases and J lost 4 bases. CDR3 nucleotide sequence: TGTGCCAGCAGCCGAATAGCGGGAGGGCCAGATACGCAGTATTTT. Translation: CASSRIAGGPDTQYF. Based on the CDR3 plus reference TRBV11-2 and TRBJ2-3, the full variable domain is EAGVAQSPRYKIIEKRQSVAFWCNPISGHATLYWYQQILGQGPKLLIQFQNNGVVDDSQLPKDRFSAERLKGVDSTLKIQPAKLEDSAVYLCASSRIAGGPDTQYFGPGTRLTVL.

The V and J genes are TRBV18 and TRBJ2-1; D not resolved. The CDR3 totals 12 residues. The V gene's germline CDR1 is KGHSH and CDR2 LQKENI. Deletions cut 3 bases from V and 6 bases from J, with 6 bases between. The CDR3 loop is CASSPFSNEQFF. The CDR3 nucleotides read TGTGCCAGCTCACCTTTCAGCAATGAGCAGTTCTTC.

This clonotype was detected a few times. The chain has TRBV5-1 and TRBJ1-1; 8 bases are shared with TRBD1. V lost 0 bases and J lost 10; bases outside the gene matches: 5. Germline CDR1 SGHRS, CDR2 YFSETQ. The CDR3 sequence is 13 residues long. The CDR3 DNA sequence: TGCGCCAGCAGCTTGGGTGACAGGGGTCCAGCTTTCTTT. Its protein is CASSLGDRGPAFF.

The chain's CDR3 is CSVLGGNEQFF. CDR3 in DNA: TGCAGCGTTCTAGGGGGAAATGAGCAGTTCTTC. This sequence joins TRBV29-1 and TRBJ2-1, with D perhaps matching TRBD1 (6 bases). Per germline, CDR1 SQVTM and CDR2 ANQGSEA. The CDR3 has 11 amino acids. V was trimmed by 5 bases and J by 7 bases, leaving 9 bases between them.

This clonotype was seen a handful of times. The J gene is TRBJ1-2, the V gene TRBV4-1; no clear D. The length of the CDR3 is 14 residues. Germline V lookup: CDR1 MGHRA, CDR2 YSYEKL. The V end lost 2 bases, the J end lost 6 bases, and 13 bases lay between the germline ends. CDR3 in DNA: TGCGCCAGCAGCCAAATCTCCCCAGGAGATGGCTACACCTTC. Its translation is CASSQISPGDGYTF.

This clonotype was found a few times. The rearrangement joins TRBV27 to TRBJ2-3; D not resolved. CDR1 MNHEY and CDR2 SMNVEV come from the germline V gene (reference sequence). CDR3 length equals 16 residues. Trimming left V 5 bases short and J 4 bases short, with 19 bases between. The CDR3 here is CASSPPGSPYADTQYF. The CDR3 coding sequence is TGTGCCAGCAGTCCCCCCGGGTCGCCTTACGCAGATACGCAGTATTTT.

This clonotype was observed a few times. The genes are TRBV7-6 and TRBJ1-1; TRBD1 is a possible D gene (6 bases). The CDR3 spans 19 residues. The V gene's germline CDR1 is SGHVS and CDR2 FNYEAQ. V shed 2 bases and J shed 6 bases, with 28 bases lying between them. The CDR3 nucleotides are TGTGCCAGCAGCTTATATCCCCAGAGCAGAGGTCGAACAGGGCCTGAAGCTTTCTTT. Translating gives CASSLYPQSRGRTGPEAFF.

This clonotype was detected a few times. The rearrangement links TRBV7-2 to TRBJ2-6; a possible D gene is TRBD1 (6 bases). V was pared by 5 bases and J by 2 bases, with 10 bases between. This CDR3 is 15 amino acids long. CDR1 and CDR2 (germline): SGHTA, FQGNSA. As DNA, the CDR3 is TGTGCCAGCAGCACCGCAGGGGCTGGGGCCAACGTCCTGACTTTC. It is translated as CASSTAGAGANVLTF.

This clonotype was seen a few times. The chain links TRBV7-2 to TRBJ1-5; tentative D call: TRBD1 (5 bases). The CDR3 is 13 amino acids. Trimming removed 3 bases at V and 7 bases at J, with 10 bases between. CDR1 and CDR2 from the germline V gene are SGHTA and FQGNSA. CDR3 in amino acids: CASSFLRDQPQHF. In DNA, the CDR3 is TGTGCCAGCAGCTTTCTAAGGGACCAGCCCCAGCATTTT.

This clonotype was detected a few times. This chain joins TRBV10-3 and TRBJ2-5, with D possibly matching TRBD2 (6 bases). Germline lookup yields CDR1 ENHRY and CDR2 SYGVKD. The V and J ends lost 9 bases and 2 bases respectively, with 13 bases between them. The CDR3 runs to 13 residues. CDR3 protein: CAIRGRTQETQYF. The CDR3 coding sequence is TGTGCCATTAGAGGGAGGACGCAAGAGACCCAGTACTTC.

The V call is TRBV20-1, the J call TRBJ2-1; the match to TRBD2 covers 9 bases. Germline V lookup: CDR1 DFQATT, CDR2 SNEGSKA (reference sequence). The J segment lost 5 bases and the V segment lost 3 bases, leaving 5 bases of the junction unmatched. The CDR3 consists of 14 residues. The CDR3 nucleotides are TGCAGTGCTAGGTCGGCTAGCGGGAACAATGAGCAGTTCTTC. Its translation: CSARSASGNNEQFF.

CDR3 in DNA: TGCGCCAGCAGTGGGTCAGAGTTAGGGGACTATGGCTACACCTTC. This sequence encodes CASSGSELGDYGYTF. The chain has TRBV10-2 and TRBJ1-2, with a possible D match to TRBD1 (5 bases). The CDR3 contains 15 residues. The germline V gene has CDR1 WSHSY and CDR2 SAAADI. V lost 4 bases and J lost 3, with 15 bases in between.

V gene TRBV12-3 or TRBV12-4 combines with J gene TRBJ2-5; 7 nucleotides agree with TRBD2. J lost 5 bases, V lost 10 bases, and 13 bases had no gene match. CDR3 length: 14 residues. DNA for the CDR3: TGTGCCACCTCTGGGGGGGTTACCGACGAGACCCAGTACTTC. Translating gives CATSGGVTDETQYF.

This clonotype appeared a few times. This sequence joins TRBV7-2 and TRBJ2-5, with D hard to call. The CDR3 length is 14 residues. Per the germline V gene, CDR1 is SGHTA and CDR2 is FQGNSA. V was trimmed by 3 bases and J by 5 bases, leaving 13 bases between them. For the CDR3, the DNA is TGTGCCAGCAGCTTGGGTCCCCAGAGGGAGACCCAGTACTTC. It encodes CASSLGPQRETQYF.

V usage is TRBV5-1 and J usage is TRBJ2-1; D may be TRBD1 or TRBD2 (5 bases each). The J call may be incorrect, as the DNA end agrees better with TRBJ2-5. Germline V gives CDR1 SGHRS, CDR2 YFSETQ. There are 14 residues in the CDR3. The CDR3 nucleotides read TGCGCCAGCAGCTTGTTAGGAGAGGGGGAGACCCAGTACTTC. This gives the protein CASSLLGEGETQYF.

This clonotype was seen a few times. The V and J genes are TRBV29-1 and TRBJ2-3; 12 bases agree with TRBD2. The CDR3 sequence is 19 residues long. V gave up 0 bases and J gave up 7 bases; unmatched junction bases: 17. Germline V gene data show CDR1 as SQVTM and CDR2 as ANQGSEA. The CDR3: CSVEDQRGATSGRPYTQYF. In DNA form, the CDR3 reads TGCAGCGTTGAAGATCAAAGGGGGGCGACTAGCGGGAGACCTTATACGCAGTATTTT.

The chain couples TRBV11-2 to TRBJ2-5; a possible D gene is TRBD1 (6 bases). The tail of the sequence fits TRBJ2-1 better, so the J call may be wrong. Germline V lookup: CDR1 SGHAT, CDR2 FQNNGV. This CDR3 contains 13 residues. DNA of the CDR3: TGTGCCAGCACCTCTAGTAACAGGGATGAGCAGTTCTTC. It specifies CASTSSNRDEQFF.

The chain is built from TRBV9 and TRBJ1-2, with a possible D match to TRBD1 (5 bases). The CDR3 has 15 residues. Between the trimmed V and J ends, which lost 3 bases and 2 bases, there was a span of 14 bases. Germline V lookup: CDR1 SGDLS, CDR2 YYNGEE. The CDR3 sequence is CASSAYAGTNYGYTF. CDR3 nucleotide sequence: TGTGCCAGCAGCGCATATGCCGGGACCAACTATGGCTACACCTTC.

This clonotype was seen more than once but under ten times. V gene TRBV20-1 combines with J gene TRBJ1-1; tentatively, D is TRBD1 (6 bases). V lost 6 bases to trimming and J lost 0 bases, with 11 bases between them. CDR3 length: 13 amino acids. Germline V lookup: CDR1 DFQATT, CDR2 SNEGSKA (reference sequence). The CDR3 region has the DNA TGCAGTGCCCCGGGGGGGCTGAACACTGAAGCTTTCTTT. Its protein product is CSAPGGLNTEAFF.

This clonotype has more than one count but fewer than ten. A junction end diverges from the germline sequence, so it may reflect a read error. V gene TRBV6-1 combines with J gene TRBJ2-5; D is unclear. This CDR3 comprises 12 residues. Germline CDR1 and CDR2: MNHNS and SASEGT. The CDR3 nucleotides are TGTACCAGCACTACAGATCAAGAGACCCAGTACTTC. Translation: CTSTTDQETQYF.

This clonotype was counted a few times. V gene TRBV27 combines with J gene TRBJ1-2; 7 bases match TRBD1. The trim removed 4 bases at V and 7 bases at J, leaving 3 bases unmatched. Germline CDR1 is MNHEY and CDR2 is SMNVEV (reference sequence). This CDR3 spans 12 amino acids. CDR3 in DNA: TGTGCCAGCAGTTACAGGGGAAGTGGCTACACCTTC. Encoded protein: CASSYRGSGYTF.

V gene TRBV7-9 combines with J gene TRBJ1-1; D call uncertain. There are 13 residues in the CDR3. V dropped 0 bases and J dropped 7 bases, with 9 bases sitting between them. Germline values: CDR1 SEHNR, CDR2 FQNEAQ (reference sequence). CDR3 region: CASSLASSNEAFF. CDR3 in DNA: TGTGCCAGCAGCTTAGCGTCGAGCAATGAAGCTTTCTTT.

This clonotype was observed a handful of times. The chain has TRBV6-5 and TRBJ2-2; possibly TRBD2 for D (8 bases). Germline V gives CDR1 MNHEY, CDR2 SVGAGI. The germline V and J ends were trimmed by 0 bases and 5 bases, with 19 bases remaining between them. This CDR3 region has 18 residues. DNA for the CDR3: TGTGCCAGCAGTTACTCCGGGAGGGGGCGGGGTGGAACCGGGGAGCTGTTTTTT. Its protein is CASSYSGRGRGGTGELFF.

The genes are TRBV5-1 and TRBJ1-6, with a weak D call TRBD1 (5 bases). The ends were cut back, 4 bases at V and 9 bases at J, with 17 bases in the middle. The length of the CDR3 is 15 residues. Germline V lookup: CDR1 SGHRS, CDR2 YFSETQ. The CDR3 region is CASSLRGTWGSPLHF. DNA for the CDR3: TGCGCCAGCAGCCTGAGAGGGACGTGGGGTTCACCCCTCCACTTT.

This clonotype showed up just a few times. The chain is built from TRBV20-1 and TRBJ2-2, with 12 bases aligning to TRBD2. Germline values: CDR1 DFQATT, CDR2 SNEGSKA (reference sequence). This CDR3 contains 15 residues. J was trimmed by 6 bases and V by 4 bases; bases with no gene match: 6. CDR3 sequence reads: CSATPSGRASGELFF. Here the CDR3 DNA reads TGCAGTGCTACCCCTAGCGGGAGGGCCTCCGGGGAGCTGTTTTTT.

This clonotype has a count of ten or more. V and J are TRBV19 and TRBJ2-7; TRBD2 agrees at 10 bases. Trimming removed 4 bases from V and 1 base from J; junction bases left unmatched: 1. Germline V gene data show CDR1 as LNHDA and CDR2 as SQIVND (reference sequence). This CDR3 is 14 amino acids long. CDR3 in amino acids: CASSKLAGSYEQYF. The CDR3 DNA sequence: TGTGCCAGTAGTAAACTAGCGGGGTCCTACGAGCAGTACTTC.

The rearrangement uses TRBV14 and TRBJ1-4, with unresolved D. The germline V gene encodes CDR1 SGHDN and CDR2 FVKESK. V was clipped by 5 bases and J by 12 bases, with 16 bases between them. The CDR3 sequence is 13 residues long. The CDR3 sequence is CASSSRPSEELFF. The DNA for the CDR3 is TGTGCCAGCAGCTCTAGACCCTCGGAAGAACTGTTTTTT.

This chain connects TRBV29-1 to TRBJ2-7, with TRBD1 identical over 7 bases. CDR1 SQVTM and CDR2 ANQGSEA come from the germline V gene. Unmatched junction bases numbered 7, after V lost 5 bases and J lost 6 bases. CDR3 length: 12 amino acids. The CDR3 protein is CSVYDRASEQYF. In nucleotides, the CDR3 is TGCAGCGTTTATGACAGGGCCAGCGAGCAGTACTTC.